Below, 29 T cell receptor beta chains from the same sample are listed, as sequenced in a study of T cell repertoires in cytomegalovirus infection. Their cognate antigens are unknown. TCRdb analysed the reads with MiXCR anew, one entry per CDR3 protein. The table shows roughly 120,000 distinct CDR3 sequences, with about 32% occurring only once. The sequenced sample was CD8+ T cells from cultured PBMCs, obtained from culture after CMV antigen stimulation. These receptors were taken from a human donor in good health (CMV status not recorded). Some clones in this sample may be carry-over from other donors' samples.

This chain links TRBV5-1 with TRBJ1-1, with D maybe TRBD1 (5 bases). Trimming removed 1 base at V and 1 base at J, with 14 bases between. CDR1 SGHRS and CDR2 YFSETQ come from the germline V gene. The CDR3 sequence is 16 residues long. CDR3 nucleotides: TGCGCCAGCAGCTTGTTACCCGGGGGGACGAACACTGAAGCTTTCTTT. This encodes CASSLLPGGTNTEAFF.

The V call is TRBV29-1, the J call TRBJ2-7; 10 bases map to TRBD1. After removal of 2 bases from V and 3 bases from J, the junction contained 10 bases not matched to a gene. Germline V CDR1 and CDR2: SQVTM, ANQGSEA. CDR3 length: 16 residues. The CDR3 DNA follows: TGCAGCGTTGAAAGTGACAGGGGGCTTACTAGCTACGAGCAGTACTTC. Its protein is CSVESDRGLTSYEQYF.

The gene calls are TRBV7-9 and TRBJ2-7; D is unclear. The germline gives CDR1 SEHNR, CDR2 FQNEAQ (reference sequence). V shed 7 bases and J shed 4 bases, with 14 bases lying between them. This CDR3 comprises 13 residues. The CDR3, as DNA: TGTGCCAGCATCCCCGTGGGTGGTTACGAGCAGTACTTC. This gives the protein CASIPVGGYEQYF.

V is TRBV7-4 and J is TRBJ1-1; D unclear. The CDR3 has 14 residues. CDR1 and CDR2 from the germline V gene are SGHVT and SQSDAQ. V was cut by 2 bases and J by 0 bases, with 7 bases left in between. CDR3 amino acids: CASSLKSLNTEAFF. As DNA, the CDR3 is TGTGCCAGCAGCTTAAAGAGTCTGAACACTGAAGCTTTCTTT.

This clonotype was seen ten or more times. The chain carries TRBV4-1 and TRBJ2-7; TRBD2 matches at 11 bases. This CDR3 is built from 15 residues. V gave up 0 bases and J gave up 3 bases; unmatched junction bases: 1. From germline, CDR1 is MGHRA and CDR2 YSYEKL. As DNA, the CDR3 is TGCGCCAGCAGCCAAGATAGCGGGGGGGACTACGAGCAGTACTTC. Amino acid sequence: CASSQDSGGDYEQYF.

V is TRBV5-4 and J is TRBJ2-4; D possibly uses TRBD1 or TRBD2 (5 bases each). V was pared by 5 bases and J by 5 bases, with 14 bases between. Germline values: CDR1 SGHNT, CDR2 YYREEE (reference sequence). The CDR3 runs 14 residues. The CDR3 DNA reads TGTGCCAGCAGGGACGAGGGACGCGAAAACATTCAGTACTTC. It yields the protein CASRDEGRENIQYF.

The V gene is TRBV2, the J gene TRBJ1-2; 8 bases match TRBD1. Germline V gene data show CDR1 as SNHLY and CDR2 as FYNNEI. The CDR3 sequence is 15 residues long. Trimming cost V 3 bases and J 4 bases; bases outside gene matches: 7. CDR3 coding DNA: TGTGCCAGCAGTGATGACAGGGGACCGTTCTATGGCTACACCTTC. Its translation: CASSDDRGPFYGYTF.

In this sample, this clonotype turned up many times. V and J are TRBV12-3 or TRBV12-4 and TRBJ1-5; D is ambiguous. Trimming took 8 bases from V and 5 from J, leaving 10 bases between them. CDR3 length: 12 residues. This CDR3 is CASAGEDQPQHF. In nucleotides, the CDR3 is TGTGCCAGCGCAGGTGAGGATCAGCCCCAGCATTTT.

This clonotype was counted between two and nine times. V usage is TRBV25-1 and J usage is TRBJ2-3; possibly TRBD1 or TRBD2 for D (5 bases each). V lost 5 bases to trimming and J lost 1 base, with 22 bases between them. Looked up from germline, CDR1 is MGHDK and CDR2 is SYGVNS. The CDR3 runs to 18 residues. CDR3 loop: CASSPIIMGPLGTDTQYF. DNA for the CDR3: TGTGCCAGCAGTCCTATAATAATGGGACCGTTAGGCACAGATACGCAGTATTTT.

This clonotype appeared many times. The V and J genes are TRBV7-2 and TRBJ2-3; D is possibly TRBD1 (5 bases). Trimming removed 0 bases from V and 4 bases from J, with 17 bases in between. The CDR3 is made up of 17 amino acids. Germline V gene sequence: CDR1 SGHTA, CDR2 FQGNSA. The CDR3 coding sequence is TGTGCCAGCAGCTTAGCTCTTCAGGGTTTGGGCCCAGATACGCAGTATTTT. Protein sequence: CASSLALQGLGPDTQYF.

There are a few counts of this clonotype. This chain uses TRBV5-1 with TRBJ2-7; 7 bases fit TRBD2. J lost 6 bases, V lost 4 bases, and 13 bases had no gene match. Germline CDR1 and CDR2: SGHRS and YFSETQ. The CDR3 is made up of 15 amino acids. CDR3 DNA: TGCGCCAGCAGCCTGATCGGGGGGAAGTTTTCCGAGCAGTACTTC. Protein product: CASSLIGGKFSEQYF.

This clonotype has a single count. CDR3 region: CASSYSSLGTGGGTEAFF. As DNA, the CDR3 is TGTGCCAGCAGTTACTCATCTCTCGGGACAGGGGGCGGAACTGAAGCTTTCTTT. The rearrangement uses TRBV6-5 and TRBJ1-1, with 12 nucleotides matching TRBD1. The V segment lost 0 bases and the J segment 5 bases; nucleotides outside the gene matches: 10. The CDR3 is made up of 18 amino acids. Germline V gene sequence: CDR1 MNHEY, CDR2 SVGAGI.

This clonotype is labeled as medium-sized. The genes are TRBV5-5 and TRBJ2-1, with TRBD1 matching 10 bases. Germline trimming cut 2 bases from V and 4 bases from J; bases unmatched to any gene: 3. In germline, CDR1 is SGHKS, CDR2 YYEKEE (reference sequence). CDR3 length: 15 residues. The CDR3 reads CASSFRDRGYNEQFF. In DNA, the CDR3 is TGTGCCAGCAGCTTCCGGGACAGGGGATACAATGAGCAGTTCTTC.

In this sample, this clonotype turned up a few times. The chain is built from TRBV6-2 or TRBV6-3 and TRBJ1-2; no clear D. Trimming removed 5 bases from V and 0 bases from J, with 13 bases in between. The CDR3 is 15 residues long. Germline CDR1 and CDR2: MNHEY and SVGEGT. The CDR3 nucleotides read TGTGCCAGCAGTGCGTACCGGGATACTAACTATGGCTACACCTTC. Its protein product is CASSAYRDTNYGYTF.

The V call is TRBV7-2, the J call TRBJ1-2; D is uncertain. Trimming took 4 bases from V and 4 from J, leaving 13 bases between them. The CDR3 has 14 amino acids. Germline values: CDR1 SGHTA, CDR2 FQGNSA. Here the CDR3 reads CASSSDFGVYGYTF. The CDR3 region has the DNA TGTGCCAGCAGCTCGGACTTTGGGGTCTATGGCTACACCTTC. Supplemented by reference TRBV7-2 and TRBJ1-2, the full variable domain reads GAGVSQSPSNKVTEKGKDVELRCDPISGHTALYWYRQSLGQGLEFLIYFQGNSAPDKSGLPSDRFSAERTGGSVSTLTIQRTQQEDSAVYLCASSSDFGVYGYTFGSGTRLTVV.

This clonotype has just a few counts. The V gene is TRBV11-2, the J gene TRBJ1-2; D not resolved. This CDR3 comprises 17 residues. CDR1 and CDR2 from the germline V gene are SGHAT and FQNNGV. Trimming stripped 5 bases from V and 4 bases from J, with 23 bases between. Written as DNA, the CDR3 is TGTGCCAGCAGCCAGTGGGAAGAAACCCTAAAGGGCTATGGCTACACCTTC. This translates into CASSQWEETLKGYGYTF.

The CDR3 spells CATSDLGGDTQYF. The CDR3 nucleotides read TGTGCCACCAGTGATCTAGGAGGAGATACGCAGTATTTT. V gene TRBV24-1 combines with J gene TRBJ2-3; tentative D call: TRBD2 (5 bases). Germline assignment: CDR1 KGHDR and CDR2 SFDVKD. This CDR3 region has 13 residues. Trimming pared 3 bases from V and 5 bases from J, leaving 8 bases between.

This clonotype occurred a few times. The chain joins TRBV28 to TRBJ2-6; perhaps TRBD2 as D (5 bases). From germline, CDR1 is MDHEN and CDR2 SYDVKM. Trimming shortened V by 4 bases and J by 2 bases, and 18 bases separated the two germline ends. CDR3 size: 18 residues. Here the CDR3 reads CASSSRTDSRAGANVLTF. The CDR3 region has the DNA TGTGCCAGCAGTTCACGGACGGACTCAAGAGCTGGGGCCAACGTCCTGACTTTC.

By share, this clonotype counts as medium-sized (0.01 to 0.1%). V and J are TRBV27 and TRBJ2-1; 9 bases agree with TRBD2. From germline, CDR1 is MNHEY and CDR2 SMNVEV (reference sequence). The CDR3 spans 16 residues. V shed 4 bases, J shed 6 bases, and the junction held 10 bases outside the gene matches. The CDR3 nucleotides are TGTGCCAGCAGTTGGGGGCGGGGGGGAAGAGGCAATGAGCAGTTCTTC. As protein: CASSWGRGGRGNEQFF.

Worth noting for this clonotype: At one end the junction does not follow the germline gene, possibly because of a read error. The chain has TRBV4-1 and TRBJ2-1; D is unclear. The CDR3 contains 15 residues. Germline CDR1 MGHRA, CDR2 YSYEKL. The CDR3 sequence is CASSQAATPYNEQFF. CDR3 DNA: TGTGCCAGCAGCCAAGCAGCTACACCCTACAATGAGCAGTTCTTC.

This clonotype was counted between two and nine times. CDR3 residues: CASSLLDTEAFF. The CDR3 DNA reads as TGTGCCAGCAGCCTACTCGACACTGAAGCTTTCTTT. The V gene is TRBV6-6, the J gene TRBJ1-1; D ambiguous. V shed 6 bases and J shed 3 bases, with 8 bases lying between them. The CDR3 length is 12 residues. Looked up from germline, CDR1 is MNHNY and CDR2 is SVGAGI (reference sequence).

V and J are TRBV4-2 and TRBJ2-1, with a possible D match to TRBD2 (5 bases). Deletions cut 6 bases from V and 4 bases from J, with 10 bases between. The CDR3 has 13 amino acids. Per the germline V gene, CDR1 is LGHNA and CDR2 is YNFKEQ. The CDR3 nucleotides are TGTGCCAGCAGGAATTCGGGGTACAATGAGCAGTTCTTC. Translated: CASRNSGYNEQFF.

The V gene is TRBV27, the J gene TRBJ1-2; D might be TRBD1 (6 bases). CDR3 length: 15 residues. The V end lost 1 base, the J end lost 6 bases, and 15 bases lay between the germline ends. The germline gives CDR1 MNHEY, CDR2 SMNVEV (reference sequence). The CDR3 sequence is CASSLFGGPGDGYTF. The CDR3 DNA is TGTGCCAGCAGTTTATTTGGGGGGCCCGGGGATGGCTACACCTTC.

By sample fraction, this clonotype is medium-sized. The genes are TRBV7-2 and TRBJ1-1; D is uncertain. Germline CDR1 SGHTA, CDR2 FQGNSA. With 0 bases removed from V and 4 bases from J, the gap between germline ends came to 9 bases. This CDR3 spans 14 amino acids. In nucleotides, the CDR3 is TGTGCCAGCAGCTTAGCCGGAGTCGGCACTGAAGCTTTCTTT. This gives the protein CASSLAGVGTEAFF.

This clonotype was seen a handful of times. The CDR3 DNA is TGTGCCAGCAGCTTAGTATCCGGACGCACAGATACGCAGTATTTT. Protein sequence: CASSLVSGRTDTQYF. The chain has TRBV7-9 and TRBJ2-3; D unresolved. The CDR3 loop spans 15 amino acids. Trimming removed 1 base from V and 1 base from J, with 9 bases in between. Per the germline V gene, CDR1 is SEHNR and CDR2 is FQNEAQ (reference sequence).

This clonotype was counted only a few times. The chain links TRBV4-1 to TRBJ2-7; 7 nucleotides match TRBD1. Germline lookup yields CDR1 MGHRA and CDR2 YSYEKL. The CDR3 totals 16 residues. With V trimmed by 0 bases and J by 1 base, 6 bases remained unmatched. The CDR3 sequence: CASSQDHSGQSYEQYF. The DNA for the CDR3 is TGCGCCAGCAGCCAAGATCATTCGGGACAGTCCTACGAGCAGTACTTC.

The J gene is TRBJ2-1, the V gene TRBV7-9, with TRBD2 matching over 9 bases. The J segment lost 14 bases and the V segment lost 6 bases, leaving 5 bases of the junction unmatched. CDR1 is SEHNR and CDR2 is FQNEAQ in the germline V gene (reference sequence). The CDR3 is 11 residues long. CDR3 nucleotide sequence: TGTGCCAGCAGACTAGCGGGCCAAGAGTTCTTC. Encoded protein: CASRLAGQEFF.

This clonotype was recorded only once. V and J are TRBV28 and TRBJ2-7; D perhaps matches TRBD2 (6 bases). The germline V gene has CDR1 MDHEN and CDR2 SYDVKM. The CDR3 spans 17 residues. Trimming cost V 2 bases and J 1 base, with 18 bases left between them. The CDR3 region has the DNA TGTGCCAGCAGTTTAAGGGGCCCTAGCGTATCATCCTACGAGCAGTACTTC. Translation gives CASSLRGPSVSSYEQYF. Combining the CDR3 with reference TRBV28 and TRBJ2-7 gives the whole variable domain DVKVTQSSRYLVKRTGEKVFLECVQDMDHENMFWYRQDPGLGLRLIYFSYDVKMKEKGDIPEGYSVSREKKERFSLILESASTNQTSMYLCASSLRGPSVSSYEQYFGPGTRLTVT.

This chain connects TRBV10-3 to TRBJ2-7; D might be TRBD1 (6 bases). Trimming took off 3 bases at V and 5 bases at J, with 17 bases between the two ends. This CDR3 has 15 amino acids. The V gene's germline CDR1 is ENHRY and CDR2 SYGVKD. CDR3: CAISDQGGILDEQYF. The CDR3 bases are TGTGCCATCAGTGATCAAGGGGGAATTTTGGACGAGCAGTACTTC.